The 7 T cell receptor beta chains presented below share a single source sample, sequenced in a study of blood T cell repertoires in COVID-19. Clones were read by immunoSEQ multiplex PCR, and TCRdb kept only the in-frame ones, dropping some. Of about 210,000 clones listed, about 81% are singletons. The sequenced sample was PBMCs or T cells enriched from blood (not recorded which). The receptor source for this set is a man in his forties who had recovered from COVID-19.

The chain combines TRBV13 with TRBJ1-1; 11 nucleotides agree with TRBD1. The length of the CDR3 is 15 residues. With V trimmed by 5 bases and J by 5 bases, 7 bases remained unmatched. Germline values: CDR1 PRHDT, CDR2 FYEKMQ (reference sequence). The CDR3 bases are TGTGCCAGCAGCCTCGGACAGGGGGCTGGGACTGAAGCTTTCTTT. It is translated as CASSLGQGAGTEAFF. Full variable domain (rest looked up from reference TRBV13 and TRBJ1-1): AAGVIQSPRHLIKEKRETATLKCYPIPRHDTVYWYQQGPGQDPQFLISFYEKMQSDKGSIPDRFSAQQFSDYHSELNMSSLELGDSALYFCASSLGQGAGTEAFFGQGTRLTVV.

J is TRBJ1-6 and V is TRBV5-1; D is unresolved. Between the trimmed V and J ends, which lost 0 bases and 11 bases, there was a span of 12 bases. Germline V gene sequence: CDR1 SGHRS, CDR2 YFSETQ. CDR3 length: 14 residues. CDR3 loop: CASSLVESGTPLHF. The CDR3 region has the DNA TGCGCCAGCAGCTTGGTCGAATCGGGTACACCCCTCCACTTT.

This chain joins TRBV5-1 and TRBJ1-1; 7 nucleotides agree with TRBD1. CDR1 is SGHRS, CDR2 YFSETQ, per germline. The length of the CDR3 is 13 residues. Losses at the gene ends were 1 base for V and 10 bases for J; bases not matched to a gene: 7. The CDR3 loop is CASSLTGAEGAFF. The CDR3, as DNA: TGCGCCAGCAGCTTGACAGGGGCGGAGGGAGCTTTCTTT. Full variable domain (missing parts from reference TRBV5-1 and TRBJ1-1): KAGVTQTPRYLIKTRGQQVTLSCSPISGHRSVSWYQQTPGQGLQFLFEYFSETQRNKGNFPGRFSGRQFSNSRSEMNVSTLELGDSALYLCASSLTGAEGAFFGQGTRLTVV.

The chain couples TRBV19 to TRBJ1-5, with D uncertain. The CDR3 loop spans 14 amino acids. The germline V and J ends were trimmed by 2 bases and 4 bases, with 9 bases remaining between them. CDR1 is LNHDA, CDR2 SQIVND, per germline (reference sequence). CDR3 amino acids: CASSIRHRNQPQHF. In DNA, the CDR3 is TGTGCCAGTAGTATACGTCACAGAAATCAGCCCCAGCATTTT.

This clone rates as medium-sized. The chain recombines TRBV29-1 with TRBJ2-2, with 8 bases lining up with TRBD2. The CDR3 loop spans 14 amino acids. Germline V gives CDR1 SQVTM, CDR2 ANQGSEA. J was trimmed by 3 bases and V by 7 bases; bases with no gene match: 7. CDR3 loop: CSAKAGVDTGELFF. DNA for the CDR3: TGCAGCGCCAAAGCGGGAGTTGACACCGGGGAGCTGTTTTTT.

The V gene is TRBV7-9, the J gene TRBJ1-5; 7 nucleotides align to TRBD1. The CDR3 covers 15 residues. Trimming at V came to 0 bases and at J to 6 bases, leaving 5 bases not matched to a gene. The germline gives CDR1 SEHNR, CDR2 FQNEAQ (reference sequence). The CDR3 sequence: CASSLATGQVQPQHF. CDR3 sequence (DNA): TGTGCCAGCAGCTTAGCGACCGGACAGGTTCAGCCCCAGCATTTT.

On this clone itself: Other DNA sequences within the sample encode an identical CDR3. V gene TRBV9 combines with J gene TRBJ1-2; unclear D gene. The CDR3 has 11 residues. In germline, CDR1 is SGDLS, CDR2 YYNGEE. The germline V and J ends were trimmed by 3 bases and 7 bases, with 7 bases remaining between them. The CDR3: CASSALGGYTF. The CDR3 DNA reads as TGTGCCAGCAGCGCACTAGGTGGCTACACCTTC.